The present T cell receptor (beta chain) was sequenced within a study of blood T cell repertoires in COVID-19. The V segment lost 6 bases and the J segment 1 base; nucleotides outside the gene matches: 3. Germline CDR1 reads MNHNY; CDR2 reads SVGAGI (reference sequence). CDR3 length: 14 amino acids. In the original processing: Amplification with reference gene primers provided the estimates of nucleated cell counts. Using immunoSEQ multiplex PCR, the repertoire was profiled, and TCRdb retains in-frame clones only, with some absent. V and J calls and clone size are copied from that table; D and trimming were computed from the DNA. The data contain over 250,000 clones, about three quarters of them seen just once; the ten biggest clones take up around 3.4%.

This rearrangement joins TRBV6-6 to TRBJ1-3, with 7 bases fitting TRBD1. This TCR was recovered from a woman at least 80 years old with acute or convalescent COVID-19. The sample consisted of peripheral blood. The chain's CDR3 is CASRAGGSGNTIYF. Written as DNA, the CDR3 is TGTGCCAGCAGGGCAGGGGGTTCTGGAAACACCATATATTTT.